This TCR beta chain was observed in a study of T cells in Graves' hyperthyroidism and ophthalmopathy (dated by TCRdb to between 2018 and 2021). With regard to the full study: Peripheral blood samples were taken at initial diagnosis, before any treatment was given. To identify distinguishing TCR V-J signatures, a discovery cohort of about a hundred patients was used, comprising 43 with Graves' ophthalmopathy and under 60 with stable Graves' hyperthyroidism. Once sampling was done, hyperthyroidism patients were given methimazole at a starting dose of 30 mg daily, whereas ophthalmopathy patients were given high-dose intravenous methylprednisolone. The 100 discovery patients were randomly split 7:3 into training and test sets. In addition, the study compared T-cell repertoires in thyroid tissue and in blood from over 5 Graves' hyperthyroidism patients. The paper reports TCR Vbeta CDR3 sequencing of about 140 peripheral blood samples: under 45 ophthalmopathy, around 80 hyperthyroidism and approximately 17 progressor patients. Prospective prediction of ophthalmopathy was tested in an independent validation cohort consisting of some 20 hyperthyroidism patients and around 16 patients who later progressed to ophthalmopathy. General conclusions and limits of the study: No statistical method was used to set the sample size in advance, and investigators knew the group allocation. Ophthalmopathy was separated from stable hyperthyroidism by a 13 V-J signature model, with around 90% sensitivity and roughly 84% specificity obtained in cross-validation and 80%/75% obtained in testing. Most expanded thyroid clonotypes (frequency above 0.001) were also detected in blood, suggesting blood repertoires may reflect thyroid immune responses. In validation, progression to ophthalmopathy was predicted by the model with around 70% sensitivity and just over 72% specificity, a median of around 6.5 months before onset.

Stable Graves' hyperthyroidism was defined as no progression to ophthalmopathy during 18 months of follow-up. The hyperthyroidism patients were between 18 and 65 years old and newly diagnosed, with a disease duration of less than 2 months. The study excluded patients with uncontrolled infections, other autoimmune diseases, pregnancy or lactation. Diagnoses were based on clinical symptoms, serum thyroxine and TRAb, thyroid ultrasound and orbital computed tomography. PBMCs were isolated from 8 to 10 ml of fresh peripheral blood by Ficoll-Paque density gradient centrifugation. Total RNA was extracted with Trizol reagent, and quality was checked on an Agilent 2100 Bioanalyzer. TCR beta CDR3 regions were amplified from RNA transcripts. The first round of RT-PCR for the TCR CDR3 was performed with the HTBI primer set and the Qiagen OneStep RT-PCR kit. Libraries were constructed in a second round of multiplex PCR, after which size selection and purification were carried out. Sequencing of the libraries was done on an Illumina HiSeq2000 using paired-end 100 bp reads. As for the original processing: Raw data were processed with SOAPnuke, discarding reads with adapters, uncalled bases, mean Phred below 15, or no exact constant-primer or identifier match. High-quality paired reads were merged with COPE v1.2.5, and unique nucleotide sequences were defined as clonotypes. MiTCR v1.1 was used to align the clonotypes against IMGT TRBV, TRBD and TRBJ reference segments. The analysis was restricted to V-J combinations with a frequency above 0.0001, which together covered roughly 99% of the repertoires. A TCS score was defined as the ratio between F50 (clonal expansion) and ExV (chaos), using BLOSUM62-based TCRdist between CDR3 peptides within each V-J. Welch's t-statistics and random forest reduced 500 to 550 V-J features to about 13, which were used in a naive Bayes classifier (R e1071). TCRdb applied fastp at Q25 and MiXCR to the public reads, then kept only in-frame beta chains. All rows with the same CDR3 protein become a single entry with the most common DNA and genes. None of the V and J calls come from the authors' own analysis; TCRdb made them. The sample table holds some 700,000 distinct CDR3 sequences, of which 15% to 20% were seen once. The ten biggest clones cover around a sixth of the sample.

The table lists this clonotype with many counts. The antigen it recognizes is unknown. Base-call qualities are not available, and no considerably larger clone is one nucleotide away. This TCR came from a man in his fifties with Graves' hyperthyroidism. Sequencing was performed on blood.

The CDR3 reads CASSILAGAVTDTQYF. The nucleotide sequence is TGTGCCAGCAGCATACTAGCGGGGGCCGTCACAGATACGCAGTATTTT. The sequence joins TRBV11-2 to TRBJ2-3, with 11 junctional bases fitting TRBD2. V is pruned by 5 bases and J by 2 bases, leaving 6 bases of the junction without a gene match. The germline V gene gives CDR1 as SGHAT and CDR2 as FQNNGV. The cysteine opens and the phenylalanine closes a CDR3 of 16 amino acids. Only the CDR3 DNA stays, 48 bases, in frame from base 1.